These 10 T cell receptor beta chains were sequenced from one sample in a study of blood T cell repertoires in COVID-19. The assay was immunoSEQ multiplex PCR, and TCRdb's table has in-frame clones only and misses some. The table lists some 400,000 clones, about nine tenths of them singletons. The sequenced material came from PBMCs or T cells enriched from blood (not recorded which). These receptors originate from a woman aged 40 to 50 who had been exposed to COVID-19.

The V gene is TRBV13, the J gene TRBJ2-5; 7 bases are a match to TRBD2. Germline trimming cut 5 bases from V and 9 bases from J; bases unmatched to any gene: 9. The CDR3 spans 13 residues. Germline values: CDR1 PRHDT, CDR2 FYEKMQ (reference sequence). CDR3 loop: CASSPGGLRAQYF. DNA for the CDR3: TGTGCCAGCAGCCCGGGGGGACTTAGGGCCCAGTACTTC.

The chain is built from TRBV9 and TRBJ1-1; TRBD1 agrees at 8 bases. V lost 2 bases to trimming and J lost 0 bases; unmatched junction nucleotides: 18. The germline CDR1 and CDR2 sequences are SGDLS and YYNGEE. The CDR3 covers 20 residues. CDR3 nucleotides: TGTGCCAGCAGCGTCGCACCGGACAGGGCGTTCGCATCCTTGAACACTGAAGCTTTCTTT. It specifies CASSVAPDRAFASLNTEAFF.

This clone was counted once. The chain links TRBV7-3 to TRBJ2-3; 8 positions match TRBD2. Germline V gene data show CDR1 as SGHTA and CDR2 as FQGTGA. Trimming cost V 5 bases and J 4 bases; bases outside gene matches: 5. The CDR3 consists of 14 residues. The CDR3 protein is CASSPGLGSDTQYF. DNA for the CDR3: TGTGCCAGCAGCCCGGGACTAGGGTCAGATACGCAGTATTTT.

A single count supports this clone. This chain links TRBV6-1 with TRBJ1-5; D possibly corresponds to TRBD1 (5 bases). The CDR3 is 13 amino acids. Germline CDR1 and CDR2: MNHNS and SASEGT. V dropped 11 bases and J dropped 7 bases, with 18 bases sitting between them. For the CDR3, the DNA is TGTGCCTGCGGTAGGGGTTTAGGGCAGCCCCAGCATTTT. Protein: CACGRGLGQPQHF.

This clone was picked up one time. The chain joins TRBV6-4 to TRBJ1-4; D is perhaps TRBD1 (6 bases). V lost 5 bases to trimming and J lost 5 bases, with 15 bases between them. CDR1 is MRHNA and CDR2 is SNTAGT in the germline V gene. The CDR3 consists of 15 residues. In DNA form, the CDR3 reads TGTGCCAGCAGTCAAACAGGGCTTCCCAATGAAAAACTGTTTTTT. Protein sequence: CASSQTGLPNEKLFF.

The chain employs TRBV11-3 and TRBJ2-1, with D possibly being TRBD2 (6 bases). Germline CDR1 reads SGHNT; CDR2 reads YENEEA. CDR3 length equals 14 residues. V shed 4 bases and J shed 4 bases, with 11 bases lying between them. In DNA form, the CDR3 reads TGTGCCAGCAGCTCCGGCGGGGCTTACAATGAGCAGTTCTTC. Its protein product is CASSSGGAYNEQFF. The variable domain in full, with the rest retrieved from reference TRBV11-3 and TRBJ2-1, is EAGVVQSPRYKIIEKKQPVAFWCNPISGHNTLYWYLQNLGQGPELLIRYENEEAVDDSQLPKDRFSAERLKGVDSTLKIQPAELGDSAVYLCASSSGGAYNEQFFGPGTRLTVL.

The chain recombines TRBV2 with TRBJ1-2; a possible D gene is TRBD1 (5 bases). Deletions cut 4 bases from V and 4 bases from J, with 7 bases between. Germline V CDR1 and CDR2: SNHLY, FYNNEI. The CDR3 is made up of 12 amino acids. The CDR3: CASSAGGYGYTF. The DNA for the CDR3 is TGTGCCAGCAGTGCGGGGGGCTATGGCTACACCTTC.

The chain carries TRBV15 and TRBJ1-2; D may be TRBD1 (5 bases). V lost 8 bases, J lost 2 bases, and 12 bases lay in between. Germline V gene sequence: CDR1 LNHNV, CDR2 YYDKDF (reference sequence). This CDR3 is built from 13 residues. CDR3 residues: CATGGTENYGYTF. DNA for the CDR3: TGTGCCACCGGAGGGACGGAGAACTATGGCTACACCTTC.

The V call is TRBV4-2, the J call TRBJ2-7; D gene uncertain. Germline-derived CDR1 and CDR2 are LGHNA and YNFKEQ. The CDR3 consists of 12 residues. V was shortened by 4 bases and J by 7 bases, with 11 bases between the two germline ends. The CDR3 sequence: CASSRDYGEQYF. CDR3 nucleotide sequence: TGTGCCAGCAGCCGCGATTACGGGGAGCAGTACTTC.

The chain employs TRBV4-1 and TRBJ1-5; D possibly corresponds to TRBD1 (6 bases). The V and J ends lost 2 bases and 3 bases respectively, with 20 bases between them. This CDR3 comprises 18 residues. Germline assignment: CDR1 MGHRA and CDR2 YSYEKL. The chain's CDR3 is CASSQRPPGGQDNQPQHF. Here the CDR3 DNA reads TGCGCCAGCAGCCAAAGGCCCCCGGGGGGGCAGGACAATCAGCCCCAGCATTTT.